Listed here are 30 T cell receptor beta chains from one sample, sequenced in a study of immune evolution from preneoplasia to lung adenocarcinoma. Here immunoSEQ multiplex PCR was the method, and the copy in TCRdb shows in-frame clones only, minus some. Seen here are roughly 6,100 clones, approximately 80% observed once, and the top ten hold roughly 6%. The sequenced sample consisted of FFPE adjacent normal lung tissue. The source of these receptors is a donor aged 70 or over with lung adenocarcinoma.

The chain carries TRBV27 and TRBJ2-3; a weak D match, TRBD1 (6 bases). Looked up from germline, CDR1 is MNHEY and CDR2 is SMNVEV (reference sequence). V was clipped by 4 bases and J by 1 base, with 12 bases between them. The length of the CDR3 is 15 residues. Here the CDR3 reads CASSSSGTRTDTQYF. CDR3 DNA sequence: TGTGCCAGCAGTTCATCCGGGACACGCACAGATACGCAGTATTTT.

The V gene is TRBV5-4, the J gene TRBJ2-3, with 11 bases fitting TRBD2. Germline-derived CDR1 and CDR2 are SGHNT and YYREEE (reference sequence). The J segment lost 11 bases and the V segment lost 2 bases, leaving 4 bases of the junction unmatched. The CDR3 spans 13 residues. CDR3 coding DNA: TGTGCCAGCAGCTTTCCGACTAGCGGGATGCAGTATTTT. Protein product: CASSFPTSGMQYF. Supplemented by reference TRBV5-4 and TRBJ2-3, the full variable domain reads ETGVTQSPTHLIKTRGQQVTLRCSSQSGHNTVSWYQQALGQGPQFIFQYYREEENGRGNFPPRFSGLQFPNYSSELNVNALELDDSALYLCASSFPTSGMQYFGPGTRLTVL.

This chain connects TRBV6-1 to TRBJ2-7; 10 bases agree with TRBD2. The CDR3 loop spans 15 amino acids. V dropped 4 bases and J dropped 7; count of bases not matched to a gene: 10. Germline-derived CDR1 and CDR2 are MNHNS and SASEGT. The CDR3 protein is CASSVASGGVGEQYF. CDR3 nucleotides: TGTGCCAGCAGTGTAGCAAGCGGGGGGGTAGGGGAGCAGTACTTC.

The chain is built from TRBV5-1 and TRBJ2-7; a weak D match, TRBD2 (7 bases). Between the trimmed V and J ends, which lost 3 bases and 3 bases, there was a span of 10 bases. Per germline, CDR1 SGHRS and CDR2 YFSETQ. This CDR3 comprises 13 residues. Here the CDR3 reads CASSSRGGYEQYF. CDR3 in DNA: TGCGCCAGCAGCTCAAGGGGGGGCTACGAGCAGTACTTC.

This clone was picked up one time. CDR3 bases: TGTGCCACCAGCAGAGATCGGGGGGGAGAGACCCAGTACTTC. This gives the protein CATSRDRGGETQYF. This chain connects TRBV15 to TRBJ2-5, with 8 bases fitting TRBD2. Losses at the gene ends were 0 bases for V and 4 bases for J; bases not matched to a gene: 1. Germline values: CDR1 LNHNV, CDR2 YYDKDF (reference sequence). CDR3 length: 14 residues.

J is TRBJ1-1 and V is TRBV27; TRBD1 agrees at 7 bases. The CDR3 extends over 15 amino acids. The trim removed 2 bases at V and 5 bases at J, leaving 8 bases unmatched. Germline loops: CDR1 MNHEY, CDR2 SMNVEV (reference sequence). The CDR3 coding sequence is TGTGCCAGCAGTTTAGGGGCCAGGGGGTCGACTGAAGCTTTCTTT. Translating gives CASSLGARGSTEAFF.

The chain employs TRBV11-3 and TRBJ1-5, with D tentatively TRBD1 (6 bases). Trimming took off 5 bases at V and 6 bases at J, with 17 bases between the two ends. Per germline, CDR1 SGHNT and CDR2 YENEEA. The CDR3 runs 15 residues. The CDR3 DNA reads as TGTGCCAGCAGCCCGAGGGGGGAGCCGGGTCAGCCCCAGCATTTT. It encodes CASSPRGEPGQPQHF.

The CDR3 here is CAWSPGTVGKLFF. The CDR3 DNA follows: TGTGCCTGGAGTCCCGGGACGGTGGGAAAACTGTTTTTT. The chain couples TRBV30 to TRBJ1-4, with D possibly TRBD1 on 5 matching bases. The CDR3 covers 13 residues. CDR1 is GTSNPN and CDR2 is SVGIG in the germline V gene (reference sequence). Trimming shortened V by 2 bases and J by 10 bases, and 14 bases separated the two germline ends.

The V call is TRBV11-2, the J call TRBJ1-1, with unresolved D. The CDR3 totals 14 residues. CDR1 and CDR2 (germline): SGHAT, FQNNGV. Trimming took off 6 bases at V and 2 bases at J, with 13 bases between the two ends. The chain's CDR3 is CASSLTDANTEAFF. CDR3 in DNA: TGTGCCAGCAGTCTTACGGACGCTAACACTGAAGCTTTCTTT. The full variable domain, its missing parts supplied by reference TRBV11-2 and TRBJ1-1, is EAGVAQSPRYKIIEKRQSVAFWCNPISGHATLYWYQQILGQGPKLLIQFQNNGVVDDSQLPKDRFSAERLKGVDSTLKIQPAKLEDSAVYLCASSLTDANTEAFFGQGTRLTVV.

Here the CDR3 reads CASSFASGYTYNEQFF. For the CDR3, the DNA is TGTGCCAGCAGCTTCGCTAGCGGGTATACCTACAATGAGCAGTTCTTC. The chain couples TRBV13 to TRBJ2-1, with 8 bases aligning to TRBD2. Germline V gene data show CDR1 as PRHDT and CDR2 as FYEKMQ (reference sequence). This CDR3 is 16 amino acids long. The junction had 6 bases not matched to a gene; V was cut back by 3 bases and J by 2 bases.

The chain has TRBV27 and TRBJ1-1; D is unresolved. V lost 8 bases and J 0 bases, leaving 10 bases between the germline ends. Germline CDR1 and CDR2: MNHEY and SMNVEV (reference sequence). CDR3 length: 13 amino acids. The CDR3 nucleotides read TGTGCCAGCCAGGACGGCCTGAACACTGAAGCTTTCTTT. Translating gives CASQDGLNTEAFF.

J is TRBJ1-3 and V is TRBV30; D is unclear. Germline-derived CDR1 and CDR2 are GTSNPN and SVGIG (reference sequence). Trimming stripped 1 base from V and 4 bases from J, with 8 bases between. The CDR3 is 13 amino acids. In DNA, the CDR3 is TGTGCCTGGAGTGAGGGAGTAGGAAACACCATATATTTT. Its protein product is CAWSEGVGNTIYF.

The CDR3 nucleotides are TGTGCCAGCAGCTTAGTGTACCAGGGCGGCTACGAGCAGTACTTC. As protein: CASSLVYQGGYEQYF. The rearrangement joins TRBV11-3 to TRBJ2-7; D is perhaps TRBD1 (5 bases). V was pared by 1 base and J by 3 bases, with 13 bases between. Per germline, CDR1 SGHNT and CDR2 YENEEA. This CDR3 is built from 15 residues. The full variable domain, rest sourced from reference TRBV11-3 and TRBJ2-7, is EAGVVQSPRYKIIEKKQPVAFWCNPISGHNTLYWYLQNLGQGPELLIRYENEEAVDDSQLPKDRFSAERLKGVDSTLKIQPAELGDSAVYLCASSLVYQGGYEQYFGPGTRLTVT.

The rearrangement joins TRBV14 to TRBJ1-1, with D perhaps TRBD1 (5 bases). Per the germline V gene, CDR1 is SGHDN and CDR2 is FVKESK. This CDR3 spans 12 amino acids. Trimming pared 1 base from V and 7 bases from J, leaving 7 bases between. CDR3: CASSQGGLEAFF. CDR3 sequence (DNA): TGTGCCAGCAGCCAAGGGGGCCTTGAAGCTTTCTTT.

The rearrangement uses TRBV5-6 and TRBJ1-2; D call uncertain. Germline V CDR1 and CDR2: SGHDT, YYEEEE. V was shortened by 0 bases and J by 7 bases, with 10 bases between the two germline ends. The CDR3 covers 13 residues. CDR3 DNA sequence: TGTGCCAGCAGCTTGGGAGGGTCCGGTGGCTACACCTTC. It translates to CASSLGGSGGYTF.

The chain carries TRBV7-8 and TRBJ2-3; 7 bases match TRBD2. Germline CDR1 and CDR2: SGHVS and FQNEAQ. With 1 base clipped from V and 1 base from J, the junction kept 2 bases outside the gene matches. This CDR3 spans 15 amino acids. For the CDR3, the DNA is TGTGCCAGCAGCTTAGAGGGACTACGCACAGATACGCAGTATTTT. It translates to CASSLEGLRTDTQYF.

The chain employs TRBV5-1 and TRBJ2-3; 9 bases agree with TRBD2. This CDR3 comprises 16 residues. With V trimmed by 4 bases and J by 3 bases, 9 bases remained unmatched. Germline assignment: CDR1 SGHRS and CDR2 YFSETQ. The CDR3: CASSQQAGGVTDTQYF. In DNA, the CDR3 is TGCGCCAGCAGCCAACAAGCGGGAGGAGTGACAGATACGCAGTATTTT.

The CDR3 protein is CASSKDRDEQFF. Written as DNA, the CDR3 is TGTGCCAGCAGCAAGGACAGGGATGAGCAGTTCTTC. The chain uses TRBV11-2 and TRBJ2-1, with TRBD1 matching 8 bases. CDR3 length: 12 amino acids. Germline lookup yields CDR1 SGHAT and CDR2 FQNNGV. V lost 5 bases and J lost 8; bases outside the gene matches: 2.

J is TRBJ1-2 and V is TRBV29-1, with D perhaps matching TRBD1 (6 bases). There are 14 residues in the CDR3. Per germline, CDR1 SQVTM and CDR2 ANQGSEA. The ends were cut back, 2 bases at V and 5 bases at J, with 15 bases in the middle. In DNA, the CDR3 is TGCAGCGTTGAATTGGGGGCGCCCCGGTATGGCTACACCTTC. Translating it yields CSVELGAPRYGYTF.

The chain combines TRBV5-5 with TRBJ2-2, with 12 bases identical to TRBD2. The CDR3 runs to 16 residues. The germline V gene encodes CDR1 SGHKS and CDR2 YYEKEE (reference sequence). The V gene end was trimmed by 5 bases and the J gene end by 7 bases; junction bases not matched to a gene: 9. CDR3 amino acids: CASRFTSGRYDGELFF. The CDR3 DNA sequence: TGTGCCAGCAGATTTACTAGCGGGAGGTACGACGGGGAGCTGTTTTTT.

V is TRBV30 and J is TRBJ1-1, with a possible D match to TRBD1 (6 bases). Trimming cost V 4 bases and J 4 bases, with 13 bases left between them. The CDR3 covers 13 residues. Looked up from germline, CDR1 is GTSNPN and CDR2 is SVGIG (reference sequence). The CDR3 bases are TGTGCCTGGACGGGGGCTCATGGCACTGAAGCTTTCTTT. Amino acid sequence: CAWTGAHGTEAFF.

This clone appeared a single time. Other nucleotide sequences from this sample produce the same CDR3. J is TRBJ2-1 and V is TRBV5-1; tentatively, D is TRBD1 (6 bases). Germline V gene lookup returns CDR1 SGHRS and CDR2 YFSETQ. The CDR3 contains 15 residues. V lost 0 bases and J 3 bases, leaving 10 bases between the germline ends. This CDR3 reads CASSLGGQNYNEQFF. As DNA, the CDR3 is TGCGCCAGCAGCTTGGGGGGACAAAACTACAATGAGCAGTTCTTC.

This chain joins TRBV2 and TRBJ2-1, with TRBD2 as a possible D gene (5 bases). The CDR3 runs to 15 residues. Germline assignment: CDR1 SNHLY and CDR2 FYNNEI. V was pared by 7 bases and J by 0 bases, with 13 bases between. For the CDR3, the DNA is TGTGCCAGCACCGAGCGGCTGAGCTCCTACAATGAGCAGTTCTTC. It is translated as CASTERLSSYNEQFF.

The genes are TRBV7-2 and TRBJ2-5; D perhaps matches TRBD1 (6 bases). The CDR3 runs 14 residues. Germline V gives CDR1 SGHTA, CDR2 FQGNSA. Trimming removed 5 bases from V and 5 bases from J, with 15 bases in between. The CDR3 protein is CASSITGFWETQYF. DNA of the CDR3: TGTGCCAGCAGCATAACAGGGTTTTGGGAGACCCAGTACTTC.

The chain recombines TRBV6-5 with TRBJ1-1; TRBD1 might be the D (5 bases). The V end lost 5 bases, the J end lost 10 bases, and 20 bases lay between the germline ends. This CDR3 comprises 14 residues. Germline assignment: CDR1 MNHEY and CDR2 SVGAGI. The chain's CDR3 is CASSRSGTQTRAFF. CDR3 in DNA: TGTGCCAGCAGTCGATCCGGGACGCAGACACGAGCTTTCTTT.

V gene TRBV29-1 combines with J gene TRBJ1-4; no reliable D call. V was trimmed by 0 bases and J by 4 bases, leaving 6 bases between them. CDR1 is SQVTM, CDR2 ANQGSEA, per germline. This CDR3 region has 13 residues. CDR3 region: CSVEEQRNEKLFF. DNA of the CDR3: TGCAGCGTTGAAGAACAGCGTAATGAAAAACTGTTTTTT.

The chain combines TRBV28 with TRBJ1-2; D is perhaps TRBD1 (5 bases). V was cut by 6 bases and J by 7 bases, with 18 bases left in between. Germline V gene lookup returns CDR1 MDHEN and CDR2 SYDVKM. The CDR3 totals 14 residues. CDR3 in amino acids: CASSPREGRGGYTF. The CDR3 region has the DNA TGTGCCAGCAGCCCCCGAGAGGGGAGAGGTGGCTACACCTTC.

The chain couples TRBV4-3 to TRBJ1-5; D gene uncertain. The CDR3 contains 14 residues. Trimming cost V 4 bases and J 3 bases, with 10 bases left between them. Germline loops: CDR1 LGHNA, CDR2 YSLEER. CDR3 in amino acids: CASSPEGTNQPQHF. DNA for the CDR3: TGCGCCAGCAGCCCGGAAGGCACCAATCAGCCCCAGCATTTT.

The genes are TRBV18 and TRBJ1-4; TRBD1 is a possible D gene (6 bases). Looked up from germline, CDR1 is KGHSH and CDR2 is LQKENI. V lost 0 bases and J lost 8, with 13 bases in between. The CDR3 has 15 amino acids. As DNA, the CDR3 is TGTGCCAGCTCACCACCGGGGGGGCCGGGGGAAAAACTGTTTTTT. Residues: CASSPPGGPGEKLFF. Looking up the rest from reference TRBV18 and TRBJ1-4 gives the full variable domain: NAGVMQNPRHLVRRRGQEARLRCSPMKGHSHVYWYRQLPEEGLKFMVYLQKENIIDESGMPKERFSAEFPKEGPSILRIQQVVRGDSAAYFCASSPPGGPGEKLFFGSGTQLSVL.

This sequence joins TRBV7-9 and TRBJ2-3, with D tentatively TRBD1 (5 bases). V dropped 7 bases and J dropped 1 base, with 9 bases sitting between them. From germline, CDR1 is SEHNR and CDR2 FQNEAQ (reference sequence). This CDR3 is 13 amino acids long. This chain's CDR3 is CASIFRGTDTQYF. CDR3 nucleotides: TGTGCCAGCATATTCAGGGGCACAGATACGCAGTATTTT.